This TCR beta chain was recorded in a study of blood T cell repertoires in COVID-19. Per the original methods: Amplifying reference gene primers gave estimates of nucleated cell counts. Data came from immunoSEQ multiplex PCR; TCRdb stores just in-frame clones and leaves some out. That table furnishes V, J and clone size, whereas the DNA furnished D and trimming. Of some 400,000 clones listed, 80% to 90% were seen once; the top ten hold about 9.4%. Sequenced material: peripheral blood. This sequence was found in a woman aged 25 to 39 with COVID-19, enrolled during active disease.

As DNA, the CDR3 is TGTGCCAGCAGTTACTCGCGACAGAAGCAAGAGACCCAGTACTTC. This translates into CASSYSRQKQETQYF. J is TRBJ2-5 and V is TRBV6-5; maybe TRBD1 (5 bases). CDR1 is MNHEY, CDR2 SVGAGI, per germline. The CDR3 has 15 amino acids. V lost 0 bases and J lost 2, with 10 bases in between.